The TCR beta chain described here comes from a study of regulatory and conventional T cells in RAG deficiency. Genomic DNA came from blood conventional CD4+ T cells gated CD25-low CD127-high. Overall study findings and caveats: In Omenn syndrome, Treg and Tconv repertoires overlapped >90%. Shannon entropy fell and Simpson indices rose in RAG-deficient patients.

Measured with immunoSEQ multiplex PCR; TCRdb has only the in-frame clones, and not every one. This sample has about 12,000 clones, with roughly 93% found just once. Of note for this clone: The target antigen is unknown.

The V gene's germline CDR1 is MNHNS and CDR2 SASEGT. The junction had 4 bases not matched to a gene; V was cut back by 1 base and J by 4 bases. The CDR3 consists of 16 residues. These records were also assigned to another study, of regulatory T cells. That work contributes: The primer mix had 52 TRBV and 13 TRBJ primers. Skewed V and J usage and few unique V-J pairs marked patient repertoires, most in Tregs.

Sequenced input: CD4+ effector T cells sorted from blood. The clonotype comes from a human donor in good health. V usage is TRBV6-1 and J usage is TRBJ1-5, with 10 bases identical to TRBD1. The CDR3: CASSEVRTGGNQPQHF. Here the CDR3 DNA reads TGTGCCAGCAGTGAAGTCCGGACAGGGGGTAATCAGCCCCAGCATTTT.